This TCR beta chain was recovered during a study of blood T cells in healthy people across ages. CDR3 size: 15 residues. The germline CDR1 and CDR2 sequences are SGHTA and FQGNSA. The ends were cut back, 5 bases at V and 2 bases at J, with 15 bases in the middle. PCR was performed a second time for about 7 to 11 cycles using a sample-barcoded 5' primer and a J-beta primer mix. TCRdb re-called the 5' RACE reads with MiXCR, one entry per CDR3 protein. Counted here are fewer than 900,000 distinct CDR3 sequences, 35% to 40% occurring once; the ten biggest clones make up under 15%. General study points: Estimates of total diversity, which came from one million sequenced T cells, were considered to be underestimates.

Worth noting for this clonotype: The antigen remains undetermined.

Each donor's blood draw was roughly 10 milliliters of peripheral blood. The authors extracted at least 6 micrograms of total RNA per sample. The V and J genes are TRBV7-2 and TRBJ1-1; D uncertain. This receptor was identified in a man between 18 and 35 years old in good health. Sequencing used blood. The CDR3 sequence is CASSPHLGRNTEAFF. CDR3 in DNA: TGTGCCAGCAGCCCGCACCTAGGAAGAAACACTGAAGCTTTCTTT.